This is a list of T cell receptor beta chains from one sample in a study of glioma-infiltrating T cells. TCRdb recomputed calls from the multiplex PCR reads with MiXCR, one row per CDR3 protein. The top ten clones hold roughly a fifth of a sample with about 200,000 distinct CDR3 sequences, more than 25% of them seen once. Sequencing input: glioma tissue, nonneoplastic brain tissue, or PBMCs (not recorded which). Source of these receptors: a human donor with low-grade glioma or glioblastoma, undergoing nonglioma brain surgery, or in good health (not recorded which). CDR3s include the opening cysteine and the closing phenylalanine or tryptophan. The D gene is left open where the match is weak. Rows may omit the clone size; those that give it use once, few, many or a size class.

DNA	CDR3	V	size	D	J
TGCAGTGCTAGAGATCCGGGAGGCTCCCTCTACGAGCAGTACTTC	CSARDPGGSLYEQYF	TRBV20-1	NA	TRBD2	TRBJ2-7
TGCAGTGCTAATCAAGCAACTAGCGGGGGCGAGAATTTT	CSANQATSGGENF	TRBV20-1	many	TRBD2	TRBJ2-3
TGTGCCAGCAGATGCGGGACAGCGAGTATCAATGAGAAGTTCTTC	CASRCGTASINEKFF	TRBV27	NA	NA	TRBJ2-1
TGTGCCAGCAGTGTCGACCGGGACGGGGATGAGCAGTTCTTC	CASSVDRDGDEQFF	TRBV6-1	many	NA	TRBJ2-1
TGTGCCAGCAGCTTAACTAGCGGGAGGAGTTCCCCTTTCCCAGATACGCAGTATTTT	CASSLTSGRSSPFPDTQYF	TRBV11-2	NA	TRBD2	TRBJ2-3
TGTGCCAGCAGCTTATGGGGTTCACCGAACACCGGGGAGCTGTTTTTT	CASSLWGSPNTGELFF	TRBV7-2	many	NA	TRBJ2-2
TGTGCCAGCAGCCAGCTCACCCACACTGAAGCTTTCTTT	CASSQLTHTEAFF	TRBV3-1	many	NA	TRBJ1-1
TGTGCCAGTGCCTCGGACAGGGCGCCCAGGTTGGGCTATGGCTACACCTTC	CASASDRAPRLGYGYTF	TRBV19	NA	TRBD1	TRBJ1-2
TGTGCCAGCAGCTTATTCGGCGCCAACTCCTACAATGAGCAGTTCTTC	CASSLFGANSYNEQFF	TRBV7-6	many	NA	TRBJ2-1
TGCAGTGCCGAACATTTAGCGGGAGTGGCCAAAAACATTCAGTACTTC	CSAEHLAGVAKNIQYF	TRBV20-1	many	TRBD2	TRBJ2-4
TGTGCCAGCAGTCCCCACTCTTGGGGAGGAAACACCATATATTTT	CASSPHSWGGNTIYF	TRBV12-3/TRBV12-4	few	NA	TRBJ1-3
TGTGCCAGCAGTTTAGAGTTTGGGGGAGCCTATGAGCAGTTCTTC	CASSLEFGGAYEQFF	TRBV27	NA	NA	TRBJ2-1
TGCAGCTATTCACAGGGGTCCGCTGCCACTGGAAACACCATATATTTT	CSYSQGSAATGNTIYF	TRBV29-1	many	TRBD1	TRBJ1-3
TGTGCCATCTCGACTAGCCCGGTCTACAATGAGCAGTTCTTC	CAISTSPVYNEQFF	TRBV5-8	many	TRBD2	TRBJ2-1
TGTGCCAGCAGCGCACGTAGAAGCGGACCCGTCGACGAGCAGTACTTC	CASSARRSGPVDEQYF	TRBV9	NA	NA	TRBJ2-7
TGTGCCAGCAGTGATCTGGAGCTATCCTACGAGCAGTACTTC	CASSDLELSYEQYF	TRBV2	many	NA	TRBJ2-7
TGTGCCAGCAGTTTATCTTATCAGCCCCAGCATTTT	CASSLSYQPQHF	TRBV28	many	NA	TRBJ1-5
TGTGCCAGCAGACCTACCGGGACAGGGGCCTACGAGCAGTACTTC	CASRPTGTGAYEQYF	TRBV28	many	TRBD1	TRBJ2-7
TGTGCCAGCAGGGCCGGGACAGGCAAGTACAATGAGCAGTTCTTC	CASRAGTGKYNEQFF	TRBV2	NA	TRBD1	TRBJ2-1
TGTGCCAGCAGACCGCAGCCTCTAGCGGGAGGAGGGAATGAGCAGTTCTTC	CASRPQPLAGGGNEQFF	TRBV7-2	NA	TRBD2	TRBJ2-1
TGTGCCAGTAGTAGAGACAGTACCCTTGGCTACACCTTC	CASSRDSTLGYTF	TRBV19	many	NA	TRBJ1-2
TGCAGCGTTGTAAAGGTTTACCAAGAGACCCAGTACTTC	CSVVKVYQETQYF	TRBV29-1	NA	NA	TRBJ2-5
TGTGCCAGCAGGAGACAGGCAGGCAATCAGCCCCAGCATTTT	CASRRQAGNQPQHF	TRBV27	many	NA	TRBJ1-5
TGTGCCAGCAGTTTCAGTGCCAATTCACCCCTCCACTTT	CASSFSANSPLHF	TRBV27	many	NA	TRBJ1-6
TGTGCCCGCCAGACTAGCAGCCGGGAGACCCAGTACTTC	CARQTSSRETQYF	TRBV2	NA	TRBD2	TRBJ2-5
TGTGCCAGCAGTTACCAGACTGGTTGGTCGTACGAGCAGTACTTC	CASSYQTGWSYEQYF	TRBV11-1	NA	NA	TRBJ2-7
TGTGCCACCAGCAGAGATTGGGACAGGGGAGGTGAGCAGTTCTTC	CATSRDWDRGGEQFF	TRBV15	many	TRBD1	TRBJ2-1
TGCGCCAGCAGCGGGACGCCCAGGACTGAAGCTTTCTTT	CASSGTPRTEAFF	TRBV5-1	NA	NA	TRBJ1-1
TGTGCCAGTAGTAACAATCAGGGGGGGTTGGTCCAAGAGACCCAGTACTTC	CASSNNQGGLVQETQYF	TRBV19	once	NA	TRBJ2-5
TGTGCCAGCAGCTTACCGGGAGACGCCTACAATGAGCAGTTCTTC	CASSLPGDAYNEQFF	TRBV7-9	many	NA	TRBJ2-1
TGTGCCAGCAGCCTAGAAGACAGAAAAAACATTCAGTACTTC	CASSLEDRKNIQYF	TRBV3-1	many	NA	TRBJ2-4
TGTGCCAGCAGCCAGGGACGCGCCGAGCAGTACTTC	CASSQGRAEQYF	TRBV11-2	many	NA	TRBJ2-7